The 13 T cell receptor beta chains presented below share a single source sample, sequenced in a study of blood T cell repertoires in COVID-19 (dated by TCRdb to about 2020). Library construction relied on the immunoSEQ multiplex PCR assay. TCRdb mirrors the immuneACCESS table, restricted to in-frame sequences. Some clones are absent from its copies; in checked studies, under half trace to an unresolved V gene, and the reason for the others is unknown. In this sample the table shows some 45,000 clones, about nine tenths of which occur a single time. Over 11% of the sample rests with the top ten. Specimen: peripheral blood. The receptors shown here come from a human donor in a cohort sampled during active COVID-19.

V is TRBV27 and J is TRBJ1-2, with 7 bases identical to TRBD1. Germline CDR1 reads MNHEY; CDR2 reads SMNVEV (reference sequence). Losses at the gene ends were 4 bases for V and 3 bases for J; bases not matched to a gene: 8. CDR3 size: 15 residues. In nucleotides, the CDR3 is TGTGCCAGCAGTTCTCGGACCGGGACAGACTATGGCTACACCTTC. It translates to CASSSRTGTDYGYTF.

The chain recombines TRBV30 with TRBJ1-4; D not resolved. Trimming removed 1 base from V and 5 bases from J, with 11 bases in between. CDR1 is GTSNPN, CDR2 SVGIG, per germline (reference sequence). This CDR3 comprises 14 residues. The chain's CDR3 is CAWSDPRFNEKLFF. In DNA, the CDR3 is TGTGCCTGGAGTGATCCCAGATTCAATGAAAAACTGTTTTTT.

The V and J genes are TRBV9 and TRBJ2-3; 10 bases fit TRBD2. The CDR3 totals 15 residues. J was trimmed by 1 base and V by 1 base; bases with no gene match: 0. Germline CDR1 SGDLS, CDR2 YYNGEE. The CDR3 nucleotides read TGTGCCAGCAGCGTACTAGCGGGGGGCACAGATACGCAGTATTTT. It specifies CASSVLAGGTDTQYF.

The CDR3 is CASSLASREPFYEQYF. DNA for the CDR3: TGTGCCAGCAGCTTAGCATCGAGGGAGCCCTTCTACGAGCAGTACTTC. V is TRBV7-2 and J is TRBJ2-7; D possibly corresponds to TRBD2 (5 bases). This CDR3 spans 16 amino acids. Germline-derived CDR1 and CDR2 are SGHTA and FQGNSA. Between the trimmed V and J ends, which lost 0 bases and 3 bases, there was a span of 15 bases.

The V and J genes are TRBV14 and TRBJ1-2; D is unresolved. CDR1 is SGHDN and CDR2 is FVKESK in the germline V gene. The ends were cut back, 4 bases at V and 0 bases at J, with 12 bases in the middle. The CDR3 has 15 amino acids. The DNA for the CDR3 is TGTGCCAGCAGCCTCGCGGTGCTACCTAACTATGGCTACACCTTC. As protein: CASSLAVLPNYGYTF.

This clone was observed a few times. The chain combines TRBV10-1 with TRBJ2-7; D might be TRBD2 (6 bases). Trimming pared 3 bases from V and 7 bases from J, leaving 19 bases between. Germline CDR1 reads WNHNN; CDR2 reads SYGVQD (reference sequence). CDR3 length: 15 residues. CDR3 in DNA: TGCGCCAGCAGTGAAACAGGCCCCCCAGGGAGGGAGCAGTACTTC. Amino acid sequence: CASSETGPPGREQYF.

The chain joins TRBV7-8 to TRBJ2-2; 8 positions match TRBD1. Looked up from germline, CDR1 is SGHVS and CDR2 is FQNEAQ. Trimming removed 1 base from V and 2 bases from J; junction bases left unmatched: 6. The CDR3 sequence is 17 residues long. CDR3 in DNA: TGTGCCAGCAGCTTAGGTCTAGGGACAGGAAACACCGGGGAGCTGTTTTTT. It is translated as CASSLGLGTGNTGELFF.

This clone came up once. The chain couples TRBV18 to TRBJ1-1; D is perhaps TRBD1 (6 bases). CDR1 is KGHSH and CDR2 is LQKENI in the germline V gene. The length of the CDR3 is 15 residues. The germline V and J ends were trimmed by 2 bases and 4 bases, with 14 bases remaining between them. CDR3 DNA: TGTGCCAGCTCACCAAGTAACAGGGTGGGCACTGAAGCTTTCTTT. Its translation: CASSPSNRVGTEAFF.

This rearrangement joins TRBV11-2 to TRBJ1-6; 8 bases are a match to TRBD1. Unmatched junction bases numbered 5, after V lost 0 bases and J lost 10 bases. Germline V gene sequence: CDR1 SGHAT, CDR2 FQNNGV. The CDR3 is 15 amino acids. The CDR3 DNA reads as TGTGCCAGCAGCTTAGACCGGACAGGGCTGTCACCCCTCCACTTT. Its translation: CASSLDRTGLSPLHF. The variable domain in full, with the rest retrieved from reference TRBV11-2 and TRBJ1-6, is EAGVAQSPRYKIIEKRQSVAFWCNPISGHATLYWYQQILGQGPKLLIQFQNNGVVDDSQLPKDRFSAERLKGVDSTLKIQPAKLEDSAVYLCASSLDRTGLSPLHFGNGTRLTVT.

A remark on this clone: At one end, the junction sequence differs from germline, possibly due to a read error. V and J are TRBV6-6 and TRBJ1-4; possibly TRBD1 for D (6 bases). The CDR3 sequence is 14 residues long. The V gene's germline CDR1 is MNHNY and CDR2 SVGAGI (reference sequence). CDR3 nucleotide sequence: TGTGCCAGCAGTTACTCAGAAAGACAGGCCCTGGGGCGTTTT. It yields the protein CASSYSERQALGRF.

The chain links TRBV5-1 to TRBJ1-2, with 9 bases lining up with TRBD1. The V and J ends lost 5 bases and 3 bases, in that order; junction bases with no gene match: 5. CDR3 length: 14 amino acids. CDR1 and CDR2 from the germline V gene are SGHRS and YFSETQ. The CDR3 DNA reads as TGCGCCAGCAGTGAAACAGGGGGCGACTATGGCTACACCTTC. This sequence encodes CASSETGGDYGYTF.

This chain links TRBV10-2 with TRBJ1-4; D ambiguous. With 1 base removed from V and 13 bases from J, the gap between germline ends came to 7 bases. The germline V gene encodes CDR1 WSHSY and CDR2 SAAADI. This CDR3 contains 11 residues. The CDR3 coding sequence is TGCGCCAGCAGTGAGTTTGAGAGACTGTTTTTT. Translation gives CASSEFERLFF.

The chain joins TRBV4-3 to TRBJ2-3; TRBD1 aligns across 9 bases. Germline lookup yields CDR1 LGHNA and CDR2 YSLEER. The CDR3 spans 18 residues. The trim removed 0 bases at V and 3 bases at J, leaving 10 bases unmatched. CDR3 in amino acids: CASSQDPQGQGSTDTQYF. CDR3 in DNA: TGCGCCAGCAGCCAAGATCCCCAAGGACAGGGGTCAACAGATACGCAGTATTTT.